These 8 T cell receptor beta chains were sequenced from one sample in a study of cytomegalovirus exposure and HLA in healthy donors. This PCR relied on a set of 60 Vbeta primers and 13 Jbeta primers. Sequencing was performed with immunoSEQ multiplex PCR; in TCRdb, only in-frame clones are kept and a portion is missing. Of some 140,000 clones detected, about 70% appear once; the ten largest clones hold about 2.8%. The sequenced sample consisted of PBMCs. The receptors here all came from a man aged 18 to 35 in good health and CMV-seronegative.

This clone came up a few times. The rearrangement links TRBV18 to TRBJ2-2; weak D call: TRBD2 (6 bases). This CDR3 contains 16 residues. The ends were cut back, 6 bases at V and 3 bases at J, with 17 bases in the middle. The germline V gene encodes CDR1 KGHSH and CDR2 LQKENI. CDR3 coding DNA: TGTGCCAGCTCGGTTGGGACTCCACCATACACCGGGGAGCTGTTTTTT. Translation: CASSVGTPPYTGELFF.

V and J are TRBV5-5 and TRBJ2-7; perhaps TRBD1 as D (5 bases). The CDR3 totals 15 residues. In germline, CDR1 is SGHKS, CDR2 YYEKEE (reference sequence). V dropped 1 base and J dropped 2 bases, with 13 bases sitting between them. CDR3 region: CASSLTRQSPYEQYV. The CDR3 nucleotides read TGTGCCAGCAGCTTGACGAGACAGAGCCCCTACGAGCAGTACGTC.

V usage is TRBV4-3 and J usage is TRBJ1-4; D possibly corresponds to TRBD1 (5 bases). This CDR3 spans 15 amino acids. V was shortened by 0 bases and J by 3 bases, with 8 bases between the two germline ends. Germline V gives CDR1 LGHNA, CDR2 YSLEER. The CDR3 protein is CASSQERQSNEKLFF. Here the CDR3 DNA reads TGCGCCAGCAGCCAAGAGCGACAGTCTAATGAAAAACTGTTTTTT.

This chain uses TRBV14 with TRBJ2-1, with TRBD1 identical over 10 bases. CDR3 size: 16 residues. V lost 1 base, J lost 3 bases, and 3 bases stayed unmatched. CDR1 and CDR2 (germline): SGHDN, FVKESK. Here the CDR3 DNA reads TGTGCCAGCAGCCAAGGGGACAGGGGAATCTACAATGAGCAGTTCTTC. Its protein is CASSQGDRGIYNEQFF.

The CDR3 nucleotides read TGTGCCAGCAGCTCATCGGACTACAGCTCTGGAAACACCATATATTTT. It specifies CASSSSDYSSGNTIYF. The chain is built from TRBV5-4 and TRBJ1-3; D remains ambiguous. CDR3 length: 16 amino acids. V was shortened by 3 bases and J by 0 bases, with 13 bases between the two germline ends. Germline V gene lookup returns CDR1 SGHNT and CDR2 YYREEE (reference sequence).

The genes are TRBV7-2 and TRBJ1-1; no clear D. Germline V lookup: CDR1 SGHTA, CDR2 FQGNSA. Trimming took off 4 bases at V and 0 bases at J, with 6 bases between the two ends. The CDR3 contains 13 residues. This chain's CDR3 is CASSSQLNTEAFF. The CDR3 nucleotides read TGTGCCAGCAGCTCGCAGTTGAACACTGAAGCTTTCTTT.

The genes are TRBV5-5 and TRBJ1-1, with TRBD1 matching over 8 bases. This CDR3 has 11 residues. The V gene's germline CDR1 is SGHKS and CDR2 YYEKEE (reference sequence). After removal of 3 bases from V and 10 bases from J, the junction contained 2 bases not matched to a gene. In DNA form, the CDR3 reads TGTGCCAGCAGCTCCGACAGGGGAGCTTTCTTT. Translating gives CASSSDRGAFF.

This chain joins TRBV4-1 and TRBJ1-2; no reliable D call. The CDR3 totals 15 residues. V shed 2 bases and J shed 13 bases, with 23 bases lying between them. CDR1 MGHRA and CDR2 YSYEKL come from the germline V gene. CDR3 residues: CASSQLNGGSSTSTF. In DNA form, the CDR3 reads TGCGCCAGCAGCCAACTTAACGGCGGGTCCAGCACTTCCACCTTC.